This entry lists 11 T cell receptor beta chains sequenced from one sample in a study of blood T cell repertoires in COVID-19. Clones were sequenced by immunoSEQ multiplex PCR, and TCRdb holds only the in-frame ones, with some missing. The data show some 310,000 clones, nearly 90% seen once. Sequenced sample: PBMCs or T cells enriched from blood (not recorded which). The source of these receptors is a woman in her 30s who had recovered from COVID-19.

V usage is TRBV11-3 and J usage is TRBJ2-4, with 9 bases identical to TRBD1. The CDR3 is 13 amino acids. The J segment lost 8 bases and the V segment lost 4 bases, leaving 3 bases of the junction unmatched. The germline V gene has CDR1 SGHNT and CDR2 YENEEA. This chain's CDR3 is CASSSWTGDIQYF. For the CDR3, the DNA is TGTGCCAGCAGCTCCTGGACAGGGGACATTCAGTACTTC.

J is TRBJ1-2 and V is TRBV19; 8 nucleotides align to TRBD1. Germline V gives CDR1 LNHDA, CDR2 SQIVND (reference sequence). Unmatched junction bases numbered 8, after V lost 8 bases and J lost 3 bases. The CDR3 runs 14 residues. Here the CDR3 DNA reads TGTGCCAGTTGGACAGGGAGCGGGTACTATGGCTACACCTTC. Translating it yields CASWTGSGYYGYTF.

The count of this clone is one. The chain carries TRBV28 and TRBJ2-5, with TRBD1 matching 11 bases. Unmatched junction bases numbered 10, after V lost 2 bases and J lost 8 bases. CDR3 length: 16 residues. Germline values: CDR1 MDHEN, CDR2 SYDVKM. CDR3 sequence: CASSLPRDRGMVTQYF. As DNA, the CDR3 is TGTGCCAGCAGTTTACCCCGGGACAGGGGGATGGTCACCCAGTACTTC.

The chain joins TRBV9 to TRBJ2-2, with 8 bases aligning to TRBD2. CDR3 size: 16 residues. V trimming: 3 bases; J trimming: 4 bases; junction bases outside the gene matches: 8. Germline values: CDR1 SGDLS, CDR2 YYNGEE. CDR3 in amino acids: CASSAPTGRATGELFF. The CDR3 nucleotides read TGTGCCAGCAGCGCCCCAACCGGGAGGGCCACCGGGGAGCTGTTTTTT.

The rearrangement uses TRBV11-2 and TRBJ1-1; D is undetermined. Germline loops: CDR1 SGHAT, CDR2 FQNNGV. This CDR3 spans 12 amino acids. The V and J ends lost 3 bases and 5 bases respectively, with 7 bases between them. DNA for the CDR3: TGTGCCAGCAGCTTTCTGGCTACTGAAGCTTTCTTT. The encoded protein is CASSFLATEAFF.

The V gene is TRBV3-1 (or the pseudogene TRBV3-2), the J gene TRBJ2-2; D may be TRBD2 (5 bases). Germline CDR1 is LGHDT and CDR2 is YNNKEL (reference sequence). V lost 6 bases to trimming and J lost 5 bases, with 16 bases between them. CDR3 length equals 15 residues. The CDR3 coding sequence is TGTGCCAGCAGGGCTGGAGGACGAGGGACCGGGGAGCTGTTTTTT. The encoded protein is CASRAGGRGTGELFF.

This clone appeared a single time. The chain has TRBV28 and TRBJ1-2, with 9 bases lining up with TRBD1. Unmatched junction bases numbered 11, after V lost 10 bases and J lost 8 bases. The germline V gene encodes CDR1 MDHEN and CDR2 SYDVKM. CDR3 length: 13 amino acids. The CDR3 protein is CATKRGQGNGYTF. Here the CDR3 DNA reads TGTGCCACAAAGCGGGGACAGGGAAACGGCTACACCTTC.

The V and J genes are TRBV5-4 and TRBJ2-1; possible D gene TRBD1, 5 bases. Germline CDR1 reads SGHNT; CDR2 reads YYREEE (reference sequence). The ends were cut back, 0 bases at V and 4 bases at J, with 8 bases in the middle. This CDR3 has 14 amino acids. Written as DNA, the CDR3 is TGTGCCAGCAGCTTGGACGCAGGGTACAATGAGCAGTTCTTC. It is translated as CASSLDAGYNEQFF.

Worth noting for this clone: At one end the junction does not follow the germline gene, possibly because of a read error. The V and J genes are TRBV7-7 and TRBJ2-2; D gene unclear. This CDR3 has 17 residues. The germline V gene encodes CDR1 SSHAT and CDR2 FNYEAQ (reference sequence). CDR3 bases: TGTGCTAGCAGCTTAAATCCCGGTGGAGTAAGCACCGGGGAGCTGTTTTTT. Its translation is CASSLNPGGVSTGELFF. Supplemented by reference TRBV7-7 and TRBJ2-2, the full variable domain reads GAGVSQSPRYKVTKRGQDVTLRCDPISSHATLYWYQQALGQGPEFLTYFNYEAQPDKSGLPSDRFSAERPEGSISTLTIQRTEQRDSAMYRCASSLNPGGVSTGELFFGEGSRLTVL.

The CDR3 region has the DNA TGTGCCAGCAGCCTTCCTTTGACAGGGGCTGCTGAAAAACTGTTTTTT. It is translated as CASSLPLTGAAEKLFF. This rearrangement joins TRBV28 to TRBJ1-4, with TRBD1 matching over 8 bases. The length of the CDR3 is 16 residues. V lost 6 bases and J lost 7; bases outside the gene matches: 13. The germline gives CDR1 MDHEN, CDR2 SYDVKM.

The CDR3 bases are TGTGCCAGTACCTCGGGGGGGGTCAAAAACATTCAGTACTTC. Residues: CASTSGGVKNIQYF. The rearrangement joins TRBV19 to TRBJ2-4; TRBD2 agrees at 8 bases. J was trimmed by 3 bases and V by 7 bases; bases with no gene match: 5. Germline V CDR1 and CDR2: LNHDA, SQIVND (reference sequence). The CDR3 extends over 14 amino acids.